Listed below are T cell receptor beta chains from one sample, sequenced in a study of naive and memory T cell subsets. TCRdb reprocessed the 5' RACE reads via MiXCR and lists one record per CDR3 protein. This table has some 60,000 distinct CDR3 sequences, around 7.3% appearing once. The origin of the receptors is a female donor in good health. CDR3s include the opening cysteine and the closing phenylalanine or tryptophan. A D gene is named only where the DNA matches it firmly. Rows give clone size only sometimes, using once, few, many, or a class for an expanded clone.

few | 14 | - | TRBJ1-1 | TRBV27 | TGTGCCAGCAGCCCCGGATCCATGAACACTGAAGCTTTCTTT | CASSPGSMNTEAFF
many | 15 | - | TRBJ2-7 | TRBV20-1 | TGCAGTGCCCAAGCCGGCGGGACGTACTTCTACGAGCAGTACTTC | CSAQAGGTYFYEQYF
few | 17 | TRBD1 | TRBJ2-5 | TRBV12-3/TRBV12-4 | TGTGCCAGCAGTTTACGGGTATACGGGACAGATCAAGAGACCCAGTACTTC | CASSLRVYGTDQETQYF
many | 14 | - | TRBJ2-3 | TRBV15 | TGTGCCACCAGCAGAGTCCTAGTCTCCGATACGCAGTATTTT | CATSRVLVSDTQYF
- | 14 | TRBD2 | TRBJ2-7 | TRBV28 | TGTGCCAGCAGCGCTAGCGGGGGGGCGAACGAGCAGTACTTC | CASSASGGANEQYF
few | 15 | - | TRBJ2-1 | TRBV6-2/TRBV6-3 | TGTGCCAGCAGTTACTCCATGTCAGCGCGCCAGGAGCAGTTCTTC | CASSYSMSARQEQFF
- | 15 | TRBD2 | TRBJ2-3 | TRBV5-3 | TGTGCCAGAAGCTTGAGCGGGGGAAGCACAGATACGCAGTATTTT | CARSLSGGSTDTQYF
- | 11 | - | TRBJ2-7 | TRBV6-6 | TGTGCCAGCAGTCGAACAGGGGAGCAGTACTTC | CASSRTGEQYF
many | 14 | - | TRBJ2-3 | TRBV2 | TGTGCCAGCAGTCCGGGACCTAGCGTAGATACGCAGTATTTT | CASSPGPSVDTQYF
many | 11 | - | TRBJ2-3 | TRBV7-9 | TGTGCCAGCAGCTCCACAGATACGCAGTATTTT | CASSSTDTQYF
many | 12 | - | TRBJ1-1 | TRBV29-1 | TGCAGCGTTCGATCCCCGAACACTGAAGCTTTCTTT | CSVRSPNTEAFF
many | 13 | TRBD2 | TRBJ2-7 | TRBV2 | TGTGCCAGCAGCAGCGGGGGAGGATACGAGCAGTACTTC | CASSSGGGYEQYF
many | 16 | TRBD1 | TRBJ1-5 | TRBV7-9 | TGTGCCAGCAGCTTGGGTGCAGGGGGTAGGGAACAGCCCCAGCATTTT | CASSLGAGGREQPQHF
few | 13 | - | TRBJ1-2 | TRBV5-4 | TGTGCCAGCAGCTTGGATGGGCTCTATGGCTACACCTTC | CASSLDGLYGYTF
- | 13 | - | TRBJ2-1 | TRBV5-1 | TGCGCCAGCATAGAGGGGCCTGGATATGAGCAGTTCTTC | CASIEGPGYEQFF
few | 15 | TRBD2 | TRBJ2-3 | TRBV7-2 | TGTGCCAGCACGCGCGGGGGGGCCCGGAGAGATACGCAGTATTTT | CASTRGGARRDTQYF
- | 15 | - | TRBJ1-1 | TRBV7-8 | TGTGCCAGCAGCTTAGTGGCGGTCCCGGGAACTGAAGCTTTCTTT | CASSLVAVPGTEAFF
- | 13 | - | TRBJ1-2 | TRBV29-1 | TGCAGCGTTGAAGATGTTAGTGGGGCTGGCGACACCTTC | CSVEDVSGAGDTF
- | 16 | TRBD1 | TRBJ2-3 | TRBV12-3/TRBV12-4 | TGTGCCAGCAGTCCCCGACAGGGAATCCCCCTAGATACGCAGTATTTT | CASSPRQGIPLDTQYF
- | 12 | - | TRBJ1-6 | TRBV9 | TGTGCCAGCAGCGACAGAGATTCACCCCTCCACTTT | CASSDRDSPLHF
many | 14 | - | TRBJ1-2 | TRBV20-1 | TGCAGTGCCCCCGACGGGGGAAAGGGCTATGGCTACACCTTC | CSAPDGGKGYGYTF
many | 17 | - | TRBJ2-7 | TRBV1 | TGCACCAGCAGCCTGATAATAAAGTCGGGGAGCTCCTACGAGCAGTACTTC | CTSSLIIKSGSSYEQYF
many | 14 | - | TRBJ2-5 | TRBV20-1 | TGCAGTGCTTCCCAGCAGGGGACTCAAGAGACCCAGTACTTC | CSASQQGTQETQYF